The 26 T cell receptor beta chains below all came from one sample that was sequenced in a study of T-cell memory formation after mild COVID-19. TCRdb used MiXCR to reprocess the 5' RACE reads, holding one entry per CDR3 protein. The sample shows tens of thousands of distinct CDR3 sequences, approximately 7% of them seen only once. Sequencing used PBMCs or a T cell subset sorted from them (not recorded which). The receptors derive from a man aged 18 to 30 who had mild COVID-19 (a few samples of this study predate the infection). Cell type and time point are not known.

The CDR3 is CATSSGGTYIQYF. As DNA, the CDR3 is TGTGCCACCTCGAGCGGGGGGACTTACATTCAGTACTTC. This chain uses TRBV11-2 with TRBJ2-4; 9 bases fit TRBD2. V lost 10 bases and J lost 8; bases outside the gene matches: 9. The CDR3 sequence is 13 residues long. The germline V gene has CDR1 SGHAT and CDR2 FQNNGV.

The chain uses TRBV12-5 and TRBJ1-1; possibly TRBD1 for D (5 bases). Germline loops: CDR1 LGHNT, CDR2 FRNRAP. Trimming pared 4 bases from V and 2 bases from J, leaving 17 bases between. CDR3 length equals 16 residues. In DNA form, the CDR3 reads TGTGCTAGTGGTTCGCAAAATCTCTGGACAAACACTGAAGCTTTCTTT. Protein product: CASGSQNLWTNTEAFF.

This clonotype was recorded many times. The gene calls are TRBV5-1 and TRBJ1-1, with a tentative D call TRBD1 (6 bases). Per the germline V gene, CDR1 is SGHRS and CDR2 is YFSETQ. The CDR3 runs 15 residues. The V end lost 0 bases, the J end lost 3 bases, and 12 bases lay between the germline ends. The DNA for the CDR3 is TGCGCCAGCAGCTTGGTGACATCAGGGGACACTGAAGCTTTCTTT. This gives the protein CASSLVTSGDTEAFF. Complete variable domain (other parts from reference TRBV5-1 and TRBJ1-1): KAGVTQTPRYLIKTRGQQVTLSCSPISGHRSVSWYQQTPGQGLQFLFEYFSETQRNKGNFPGRFSGRQFSNSRSEMNVSTLELGDSALYLCASSLVTSGDTEAFFGQGTRLTVV.

The V and J genes are TRBV30 and TRBJ1-5; D unclear. The CDR3 sequence is 15 residues long. Germline values: CDR1 GTSNPN, CDR2 SVGIG (reference sequence). Trimming took 0 bases from V and 0 from J, leaving 9 bases between them. CDR3 bases: TGTGCCTGGAGTGTAGGATCGGGTAGCAATCAGCCCCAGCATTTT. Its translation is CAWSVGSGSNQPQHF.

A few counts support this clonotype. V and J are TRBV28 and TRBJ2-7; no clear D gene. The length of the CDR3 is 13 residues. Trimming cost V 7 bases and J 5 bases, with 15 bases left between them. CDR1 and CDR2 (germline): MDHEN, SYDVKM. The DNA of the CDR3 is TGTGCCAGCACCTTGGGTCATGGAAACGAGCAGTACGTC. Residues: CASTLGHGNEQYV.

This clonotype occurred a few times. This chain uses TRBV27 with TRBJ2-3, with TRBD1 as a possible D gene (5 bases). Germline CDR1 MNHEY, CDR2 SMNVEV (reference sequence). The V end was cut by 2 bases, the J end by 4 bases, with 13 bases between. CDR3 length: 15 amino acids. Written as DNA, the CDR3 is TGTGCCAGCAGTTTAACTCAGGGTGGCGCAGATACGCAGTATTTT. This codes for CASSLTQGGADTQYF.

The gene calls are TRBV3-1 and TRBJ2-1, with 10 nucleotides matching TRBD2. J was trimmed by 11 bases and V by 0 bases; bases with no gene match: 7. CDR3 length equals 15 residues. From germline, CDR1 is LGHDT and CDR2 YNNKEL (reference sequence). CDR3 nucleotides: TGTGCCAGCAGCCAAGATCTGTGGACTAGCGGACAGCAGTTCTTC. Its protein product is CASSQDLWTSGQQFF.

The V and J genes are TRBV7-9 and TRBJ1-2; a weak D match, TRBD1 (5 bases). CDR3 length equals 17 residues. Deletions cut 6 bases from V and 1 base from J, with 21 bases between. Per the germline V gene, CDR1 is SEHNR and CDR2 is FQNEAQ (reference sequence). The CDR3 bases are TGTGCCAGCAGACGCCCCGGGACTGACCTTTTTAACTATGGCTACACCTTC. Its protein product is CASRRPGTDLFNYGYTF.

This rearrangement joins TRBV3-1 to TRBJ1-6; tentative D call: TRBD1 (5 bases). The CDR3 covers 15 residues. Germline V gene sequence: CDR1 LGHDT, CDR2 YNNKEL (reference sequence). The V end lost 4 bases, the J end lost 7 bases, and 14 bases lay between the germline ends. CDR3 sequence (DNA): TGTGCCAGCAGCCCTCTAAGGCGGGGGAATTCACCCCTCCACTTT. Translation: CASSPLRRGNSPLHF.

By sample share, this clonotype is medium-sized. This sequence joins TRBV29-1 and TRBJ2-3, with TRBD2 matching over 14 bases. The V gene end was trimmed by 2 bases and the J gene end by 2 bases; junction bases not matched to a gene: 3. This CDR3 region has 16 residues. Looked up from germline, CDR1 is SQVTM and CDR2 is ANQGSEA. The chain's CDR3 is CSVEMGLAGDTDTQYF. The DNA for the CDR3 is TGCAGCGTTGAAATGGGACTAGCGGGGGACACAGATACGCAGTATTTT.

There are a few counts of this clonotype. The chain recombines TRBV6-6 with TRBJ2-7, with D perhaps matching TRBD2 (5 bases). The V gene's germline CDR1 is MNHNY and CDR2 SVGAGI (reference sequence). Trimming took off 0 bases at V and 1 base at J, with 7 bases between the two ends. The CDR3 loop spans 14 amino acids. The CDR3 region has the DNA TGTGCCAGCAGTTACTCCGAGGGATCCTACGAGCAGTACTTC. This gives the protein CASSYSEGSYEQYF.

This clonotype was detected a few times. The rearrangement uses TRBV11-2 and TRBJ1-2; D is unclear. V lost 6 bases, J lost 6 bases, and 20 bases lay in between. The germline V gene encodes CDR1 SGHAT and CDR2 FQNNGV. This CDR3 region has 15 residues. The CDR3 sequence: CASRKLRQLMNGYTF. CDR3 coding DNA: TGTGCCAGCAGGAAATTGCGGCAATTAATGAATGGCTACACCTTC.

The CDR3 DNA is TGCAGTGCTCAGGGGAAGGGCGGGGAGCTGTTTTTT. Residues: CSAQGKGGELFF. The J gene is TRBJ2-2, the V gene TRBV20-1; a weak D match, TRBD1 (6 bases). Germline CDR1 reads DFQATT; CDR2 reads SNEGSKA (reference sequence). This CDR3 is built from 12 residues. Trimming pared 5 bases from V and 7 bases from J, leaving 11 bases between.

This clonotype was observed a few times. This sequence joins TRBV3-1 and TRBJ2-5, with 11 bases that match TRBD2. Trimming cost V 4 bases and J 2 bases; bases outside gene matches: 6. Germline assignment: CDR1 LGHDT and CDR2 YNNKEL (reference sequence). The CDR3 has 16 residues. CDR3 nucleotides: TGTGCCAGCAGCCCCACTAGCGGGGGTTTTCAAGAGACCCAGTACTTC. Amino acid sequence: CASSPTSGGFQETQYF.

This clonotype has just a few counts. The V call is TRBV7-3, the J call TRBJ2-2; D is unresolved. The germline CDR1 and CDR2 sequences are SGHTA and FQGTGA. The CDR3 is 14 amino acids. V lost 2 bases to trimming and J lost 6 bases, with 10 bases between them. In DNA, the CDR3 is TGTGCCAGCAGCTTATTAGGTCAATCCGGGGAGCTGTTTTTT. Translated: CASSLLGQSGELFF.

This clonotype was seen repeatedly, ten times or more. The chain couples TRBV20-1 to TRBJ2-2; TRBD1 might be the D (5 bases). The V gene's germline CDR1 is DFQATT and CDR2 SNEGSKA (reference sequence). The CDR3 spans 16 residues. V lost 5 bases, J lost 2 bases, and 18 bases lay in between. The CDR3 region has the DNA TGCAGTGCTGGCGGTGGGGCGCCCGTAAACACCGGGGAGCTGTTTTTT. Its translation: CSAGGGAPVNTGELFF.

This clonotype came up a few times. The chain joins TRBV27 to TRBJ1-1, with 9 bases lining up with TRBD1. CDR3 length: 14 residues. Germline assignment: CDR1 MNHEY and CDR2 SMNVEV (reference sequence). V dropped 7 bases and J dropped 2; count of bases not matched to a gene: 5. Written as DNA, the CDR3 is TGTGCCAGCACTCTGACAGGGGGAAACACTGAAGCTTTCTTT. Protein sequence: CASTLTGGNTEAFF.

This clonotype occurred many times. The chain joins TRBV12-3 or TRBV12-4 to TRBJ2-1, with TRBD2 identical over 9 bases. The CDR3 is made up of 14 amino acids. V lost 10 bases, J lost 5 bases, and 9 bases stayed unmatched. CDR3 region: CATRALAGNNEQFF. DNA for the CDR3: TGTGCCACCCGCGCGCTAGCGGGGAACAATGAGCAGTTCTTC.

This clonotype is medium-sized by share. The chain links TRBV5-1 to TRBJ2-7; D is unresolved. The germline gives CDR1 SGHRS, CDR2 YFSETQ. The V end was cut by 0 bases, the J end by 4 bases, with 11 bases between. The CDR3 is 14 amino acids. The CDR3 region is CASSLAVGIYEQYF. In nucleotides, the CDR3 is TGCGCCAGCAGCTTGGCCGTGGGGATTTACGAGCAGTACTTC. The full variable domain, its missing parts supplied by reference TRBV5-1 and TRBJ2-7, is KAGVTQTPRYLIKTRGQQVTLSCSPISGHRSVSWYQQTPGQGLQFLFEYFSETQRNKGNFPGRFSGRQFSNSRSEMNVSTLELGDSALYLCASSLAVGIYEQYFGPGTRLTVT.

This clonotype was observed a few times. The V and J genes are TRBV6-1 and TRBJ2-7; D not resolved. V dropped 2 bases and J dropped 7 bases, with 6 bases sitting between them. This CDR3 has 11 amino acids. CDR1 and CDR2 from the germline V gene are MNHNS and SASEGT. Written as DNA, the CDR3 is TGTGCCAGCAGTGAATGGGGAGAGCAGTACGTC. Translating it yields CASSEWGEQYV.

This clonotype was observed a few times. V usage is TRBV19 and J usage is TRBJ2-6; D not resolved. V was clipped by 7 bases and J by 0 bases, with 10 bases between them. The CDR3 extends over 15 amino acids. Germline V gene sequence: CDR1 LNHDA, CDR2 SQIVND (reference sequence). CDR3 amino acids: CASIDWYSGANVLTF. In nucleotides, the CDR3 is TGTGCCAGTATAGATTGGTACTCTGGGGCCAACGTCCTGACTTTC.

This clonotype was detected only a few times. The chain couples TRBV6-6 to TRBJ1-1; D not certain. CDR3 length: 13 amino acids. Germline loops: CDR1 MNHNY, CDR2 SVGAGI (reference sequence). The V end was cut by 0 bases, the J end by 11 bases, with 13 bases between. CDR3 residues: CASSYSNSVSAFF. The CDR3 DNA is TGTGCCAGCAGTTACTCGAATTCTGTGTCGGCTTTCTTT.

The V and J genes are TRBV14 and TRBJ2-1, with 7 bases identical to TRBD1. The CDR3 sequence is 17 residues long. With V trimmed by 2 bases and J by 0 bases, 7 bases remained unmatched. Germline V lookup: CDR1 SGHDN, CDR2 FVKESK. The CDR3 coding sequence is TGTGCCAGCAGCCAAATGACGGGACAGAGCTCCTACAATGAGCAGTTCTTC. It translates to CASSQMTGQSSYNEQFF.

This clonotype was found once. The chain recombines TRBV28 with TRBJ1-4; TRBD1 might be the D (5 bases). The CDR3 sequence is 13 residues long. V lost 4 bases to trimming and J lost 7 bases, with 10 bases between them. CDR1 is MDHEN, CDR2 SYDVKM, per germline. The CDR3 is CASSSGFLEKLFF. In DNA, the CDR3 is TGTGCCAGCAGTTCAGGGTTCCTTGAAAAACTGTTTTTT.

This clonotype was detected a few times. This sequence joins TRBV29-1 and TRBJ1-2; D is undetermined. CDR3 length: 12 amino acids. Looked up from germline, CDR1 is SQVTM and CDR2 is ANQGSEA. V was cut by 4 bases and J by 4 bases, with 10 bases left in between. CDR3 residues: CSVGSDLYGYTF. The DNA of the CDR3 is TGCAGCGTTGGTTCCGATCTCTATGGCTACACCTTC. The variable domain in full, completed from reference TRBV29-1 and TRBJ1-2, reads SAVISQKPSRDICQRGTSLTIQCQVDSQVTMMFWYRQQPGQSLTLIATANQGSEATYESGFVIDKFPISRPNLTFSTLTVSNMSPEDSSIYLCSVGSDLYGYTFGSGTRLTVV.

This clonotype was detected many times. The chain recombines TRBV7-8 with TRBJ2-3; TRBD1 aligns across 10 bases. Germline V gene data show CDR1 as SGHVS and CDR2 as FQNEAQ. V lost 0 bases to trimming and J lost 5 bases; unmatched junction nucleotides: 8. The CDR3 runs 17 residues. In DNA, the CDR3 is TGTGCCAGCAGCTTAGCCCCCTGGGACAGGGGTGGAGATACGCAGTATTTT. It is translated as CASSLAPWDRGGDTQYF.